The sequence of this T cell receptor beta chain was determined in a study of blood T cell repertoires in COVID-19 (dated by TCRdb to about 2020). Background on the whole study: The collaborator samples originated in the United States, Italy and Spain and spanned the acute and convalescent phases of COVID-19. The prospective study material was composed of cDNA or gDNA derived from T cells, B-cell-depleted T cells, or PBMCs. Deeply sampled blood TCRbeta repertoires from subjects exposed to, actively infected with, or recovered from COVID-19 were included in the dataset. The repertoires were released in a freely available public database intended as a resource for research on the immune response to SARS-CoV-2. Samples came from the ongoing ImmuneRACE study (first 160 participants) plus 1,254 subjects from 6 global collaborators. Nearly every sample came with metadata listing a de-identified subject ID, COVID-19 status, age in years and sex. HLA class I and class II types, where available, came from metadata supplied by the sample provider rather than from assay-based typing.

One collaborating source in Seattle enrolled patients while the patients were actively infected and followed the patients over time throughout the course of disease. Collaborating institutions collected whole blood in K2EDTA tubes following their own protocols. For TCRbeta analysis, collaborator samples were shipped as frozen whole blood, as isolated PBMCs, or as DNA extracted from either sample type. Trimming removed 5 bases from V and 4 bases from J, leaving 8 bases between the germline ends. The cysteine opens and the phenylalanine closes a CDR3 of 12 amino acids. The retained sequence is limited to the CDR3, 36 bases, with the frame set at the first base. For CDR1 and CDR2, the germline V gene (reference sequence) lists SEHNR and FQNEAQ. The immunoSEQ Assay, a bias-controlled multiplex PCR, was used to amplify TCRbeta CDR3 regions from genomic DNA. The paper's data handling went like this. Within the assay, amplification of reference gene primers was used to estimate how many nucleated cells each sample contained. To quantify the absolute abundance of each unique TCRbeta CDR3 rearrangement, sequence reads were collapsed and filtered. For each sample, productive Simpson clonality was calculated as the square root of Simpson's diversity index across productive rearrangements. TCRdb obtained this table from immuneACCESS and retained in-frame rearrangements with V and J assigned. These tables miss some clones; where compared with another copy, unresolved V genes account for less than half of the shortfall, and the remainder is unexplained. That table furnishes V, J and clone size, whereas the DNA furnished D and trimming. This sample is represented by around 190,000 clones; 82% of them were singletons. The ten most abundant clones make up approximately 8.1% of the sample.

Here is what the overall study found, with its caveats: The amount of clinical and demographic metadata varied by source and participant and was provided uncurated.

In the case of this clone: Its antigen is unknown. Base-call qualities are not available, and no considerably larger clone is one nucleotide away.

Sequencing was done on a sample of peripheral blood. The sequence was collected from a woman between 55 and 75 years old with COVID-19, enrolled during active disease. The chain couples TRBV7-9 to TRBJ1-1; no D gene can be assigned with confidence. The CDR3: CASSEGFTEAFF. The bases are TGTGCCAGCAGCGAGGGATTCACTGAAGCTTTCTTT.